These 7 T cell receptor beta chains originate from one sample sequenced in a study of blood T cell repertoires in COVID-19. Repertoires were generated with immunoSEQ multiplex PCR, while TCRdb's copy carries only in-frame clones and drops some. Counted here are about 110,000 clones, 75% to 85% occurring once; the ten biggest clones make up around 8%. Sequenced: peripheral blood. Receptors originate from an elderly woman with active or convalescent COVID-19.

V and J are TRBV12-3 or TRBV12-4 and TRBJ2-4; tentative D call: TRBD1 (6 bases). The ends were cut back, 6 bases at V and 15 bases at J, with 18 bases in the middle. This CDR3 comprises 12 residues. This chain's CDR3 is CASSPRDRPRYF. In DNA, the CDR3 is TGTGCCAGCAGCCCCCGAGACAGGCCCCGGTACTTC.

V usage is TRBV9 and J usage is TRBJ2-6, with D possibly matching TRBD1 (5 bases). This CDR3 has 15 amino acids. CDR1 is SGDLS and CDR2 is YYNGEE in the germline V gene. V lost 4 bases and J lost 3, with 11 bases in between. The CDR3 loop is CASSPTGHGANVLTF. The DNA of the CDR3 is TGTGCCAGCAGCCCAACAGGACATGGGGCCAACGTCCTGACTTTC.

This clone was seen at least ten times. The chain has TRBV7-9 and TRBJ2-2, with TRBD1 matching over 9 bases. The germline V gene encodes CDR1 SEHNR and CDR2 FQNEAQ (reference sequence). Germline trimming cut 2 bases from V and 3 bases from J; bases unmatched to any gene: 4. There are 16 residues in the CDR3. CDR3 amino acids: CASSLRQGVDTGELFF. The DNA for the CDR3 is TGTGCCAGCAGCTTACGACAGGGGGTGGACACCGGGGAGCTGTTTTTT.

A single count supports this clone. The rearrangement links TRBV11-2 to TRBJ1-2, with D possibly TRBD1 on 6 matching bases. The CDR3 runs 14 residues. Germline loops: CDR1 SGHAT, CDR2 FQNNGV. V was clipped by 1 base and J by 5 bases, with 11 bases between them. CDR3 DNA: TGTGCCAGCAGCTTAGCGGGGCAGGGGTATGGCTACACCTTC. Translation gives CASSLAGQGYGYTF. The whole variable domain, remainder taken from reference TRBV11-2 and TRBJ1-2, is EAGVAQSPRYKIIEKRQSVAFWCNPISGHATLYWYQQILGQGPKLLIQFQNNGVVDDSQLPKDRFSAERLKGVDSTLKIQPAKLEDSAVYLCASSLAGQGYGYTFGSGTRLTVV.

This clone has only one observation. The chain carries TRBV7-3 and TRBJ2-1, with TRBD2 matching 8 bases. CDR3 length equals 12 residues. The J segment lost 8 bases and the V segment lost 5 bases, leaving 2 bases of the junction unmatched. CDR1 is SGHTA, CDR2 FQGTGA, per germline. CDR3 sequence: CASSREGHEQFF. CDR3 nucleotides: TGTGCCAGCAGCCGGGAGGGCCATGAGCAGTTCTTC.

CDR3 bases: TGTGCCAGTAGTATTCTACCAGGACAGGGTTCGTGGGAGCAGTACTTC. It is translated as CASSILPGQGSWEQYF. V is TRBV19 and J is TRBJ2-7, with 8 bases that match TRBD1. This CDR3 has 16 residues. The trim removed 3 bases at V and 7 bases at J, leaving 14 bases unmatched. The germline V gene encodes CDR1 LNHDA and CDR2 SQIVND (reference sequence).

The CDR3, as DNA: TGTGCCAGCAGTTACCCCGCGGGAAACTATGGCTACACCTTC. Residues: CASSYPAGNYGYTF. The chain has TRBV28 and TRBJ1-2; no clear D. Germline V gives CDR1 MDHEN, CDR2 SYDVKM. CDR3 length: 14 residues. Trimming took 4 bases from V and 2 from J, leaving 11 bases between them.